The 30 T cell receptor beta chains reported below all come from one sample, sequenced in a study of T cells in Graves' hyperthyroidism and ophthalmopathy. Amplified TCR beta CDR3 regions derived from RNA transcripts. The primer set for the first-round RT-PCR of the TCR CDR3 was HTBI. TCRdb fed the multiplex PCR reads into MiXCR, producing one record per CDR3 protein. There are 340,000 or so distinct CDR3 sequences in the sample; roughly 18% occur only once, and approximately 49% lies in the top ten. Sequenced input: blood. These receptor sequences come from a woman in her forties or fifties with Graves' hyperthyroidism.

The chain couples TRBV27 to TRBJ2-3, with 8 positions matching TRBD2. Trimming at V came to 2 bases and at J to 2 bases, leaving 6 bases not matched to a gene. The CDR3 sequence is 16 residues long. Germline V CDR1 and CDR2: MNHEY, SMNVEV (reference sequence). CDR3 sequence: CASSLEGSGITDTQYF. Here the CDR3 DNA reads TGTGCCAGCAGTTTAGAGGGTAGCGGGATCACAGATACGCAGTATTTT.

In its sample, this clonotype was seen many times. The V call is TRBV11-2, the J call TRBJ2-7; TRBD1 agrees at 7 bases. The J segment lost 1 base and the V segment lost 1 base, leaving 4 bases of the junction unmatched. Germline V gives CDR1 SGHAT, CDR2 FQNNGV. The CDR3 consists of 15 residues. The chain's CDR3 is CASSLGQGISYEQYF. The DNA for the CDR3 is TGTGCCAGCAGCTTAGGACAGGGAATATCCTACGAGCAGTACTTC.

The rearrangement links TRBV27 to TRBJ1-4, with D possibly being TRBD1 (5 bases). This CDR3 region has 17 residues. Trimming left V 3 bases short and J 0 bases short, with 14 bases between. Germline-derived CDR1 and CDR2 are MNHEY and SMNVEV (reference sequence). The CDR3 reads CASSFASRESTNEKLFF. The CDR3 DNA sequence: TGTGCCAGCAGTTTTGCCTCCAGGGAGTCAACTAATGAAAAACTGTTTTTT.

Only a few counts were recorded for this clonotype. The chain joins TRBV5-1 to TRBJ2-5; TRBD2 aligns across 9 bases. Losses at the gene ends were 4 bases for V and 5 bases for J; bases not matched to a gene: 12. Looked up from germline, CDR1 is SGHRS and CDR2 is YFSETQ. The CDR3 totals 16 residues. In DNA, the CDR3 is TGCGCCAGCAGCAGGCAAACTAGCGGGCTTGGTGAGACCCAGTACTTC. Its translation is CASSRQTSGLGETQYF.

In this sample, this clonotype turned up a few times. The genes are TRBV20-1 and TRBJ2-2; 9 bases are shared with TRBD2. CDR3 size: 16 residues. J gave up 0 bases and V 3 bases, and 5 bases lay outside the gene matches. In germline, CDR1 is DFQATT, CDR2 SNEGSKA (reference sequence). CDR3 residues: CSARSQRGANTGELFF. DNA of the CDR3: TGCAGTGCTAGGTCCCAGCGGGGGGCGAACACCGGGGAGCTGTTTTTT.

A few counts support this clonotype. The chain links TRBV5-6 to TRBJ2-5; TRBD2 might be the D (6 bases). V gave up 4 bases and J gave up 12 bases, with 13 bases separating them. CDR3 length: 11 amino acids. Germline-derived CDR1 and CDR2 are SGHDT and YYEEEE. CDR3 DNA: TGTGCCAGCAGCCTGGGTGGCGGGGAGTACTTC. Its translation is CASSLGGGEYF.

The rearrangement links TRBV20-1 to TRBJ1-2; no firm D call. The V end lost 5 bases, the J end lost 7 bases, and 17 bases lay between the germline ends. The CDR3 has 13 amino acids. Germline CDR1 is DFQATT and CDR2 is SNEGSKA (reference sequence). The CDR3 loop is CSAPVAEWSGYTF. The CDR3 bases are TGCAGTGCTCCCGTTGCGGAGTGGAGTGGCTACACCTTC.

This clonotype was found many times. The chain carries TRBV30 and TRBJ2-1, with D perhaps TRBD1 (5 bases). The CDR3 totals 12 residues. Trimming pared 0 bases from V and 9 bases from J, leaving 9 bases between. Germline assignment: CDR1 GTSNPN and CDR2 SVGIG (reference sequence). The CDR3 loop is CAWSVQGVEQFF. DNA for the CDR3: TGTGCCTGGAGTGTACAAGGGGTTGAGCAGTTCTTC.

This clonotype was observed at least ten times. This chain links TRBV12-3 or TRBV12-4 with TRBJ1-1; 7 bases are a match to TRBD1. After removal of 6 bases from V and 5 bases from J, the junction contained 9 bases not matched to a gene. The length of the CDR3 is 14 residues. As DNA, the CDR3 is TGTGCCAGCAGCCCCAGGGGGAAAGGGACTGAAGCTTTCTTT. It is translated as CASSPRGKGTEAFF.

A word on this clonotype: Mismatch with germline at one junction end may stem from a read error. The V gene is TRBV11-1, the J gene TRBJ1-1, with a weak D call TRBD1 (6 bases). CDR1 and CDR2 (germline): SGHAT, FQDESV (reference sequence). This CDR3 spans 16 amino acids. For the CDR3, the DNA is TGTGCCAGCAGTTTATTCGCTGGACAGCCGAACACTGGAGCTTTCTTT. Its translation: CASSLFAGQPNTGAFF.

This clonotype was found a few times. The genes are TRBV20-1 and TRBJ2-2, with TRBD1 as a possible D gene (6 bases). The germline gives CDR1 DFQATT, CDR2 SNEGSKA (reference sequence). V was shortened by 6 bases and J by 1 base, with 18 bases between the two germline ends. This CDR3 contains 16 residues. The CDR3 region is CSAADSRSRNTGELFF. The CDR3 DNA reads TGCAGTGCCGCGGACAGCCGAAGTCGGAACACCGGGGAGCTGTTTTTT.

The V call is TRBV28, the J call TRBJ1-3; 7 bases map to TRBD1. The V segment lost 6 bases and the J segment 0 bases; nucleotides outside the gene matches: 5. Germline V gene data show CDR1 as MDHEN and CDR2 as SYDVKM. The CDR3 has 15 amino acids. CDR3 region: CASRPGTASGNTIYF. For the CDR3, the DNA is TGTGCCAGCAGACCCGGGACAGCCTCTGGAAACACCATATATTTT.

The sample holds one count of this clonotype. This chain joins TRBV5-1 and TRBJ2-1; 7 bases line up with TRBD1. V gave up 3 bases and J gave up 4 bases; unmatched junction bases: 4. The CDR3 has 14 residues. Per germline, CDR1 SGHRS and CDR2 YFSETQ. This CDR3 is CASSWDSTYNEQFF. The CDR3 DNA follows: TGCGCCAGCAGCTGGGACAGCACATACAATGAGCAGTTCTTC.

There are many counts of this clonotype. V gene TRBV25-1 combines with J gene TRBJ2-1; tentative D call: TRBD1 (6 bases). The V and J ends lost 4 bases and 3 bases respectively, with 22 bases between them. The CDR3 length is 18 residues. Germline lookup yields CDR1 MGHDK and CDR2 SYGVNS. CDR3 nucleotides: TGTGCCAGCAGTGTGGGGGCTGGCGGTCTCTTCAGCTACAATGAGCAGTTCTTC. Translated, it gives CASSVGAGGLFSYNEQFF.

For this clonotype: One end of the junction does not line up with germline, which may come from a read error. This chain links TRBV12-3 or TRBV12-4 with TRBJ2-3; 8 bases line up with TRBD2. The length of the CDR3 is 14 residues. CDR3 residues: CASSLGLGSDSQYF. The CDR3 DNA reads as TGTGCCAGCAGTTTGGGACTAGGATCAGATTCGCAGTATTTT.

This clonotype was counted many times. The chain links TRBV5-5 to TRBJ2-5; 11 bases line up with TRBD1. The ends lost 4 bases at V and 3 bases at J; junction bases unmatched: 8. Germline V lookup: CDR1 SGHKS, CDR2 YYEKEE (reference sequence). This CDR3 has 16 residues. Here the CDR3 reads CASSPPPGQGEETQYF. The DNA for the CDR3 is TGTGCCAGCAGCCCCCCCCCGGGACAGGGGGAAGAGACCCAGTACTTC.

This clonotype was observed at least ten times. CDR3 nucleotide sequence: TGTGCCAGCAGCTTGGGCAGGGAGGGTGTTGGGGAGACCCAGTACTTC. Translated, it gives CASSLGREGVGETQYF. The rearrangement uses TRBV11-2 and TRBJ2-5, with 7 positions matching TRBD2. The germline V gene has CDR1 SGHAT and CDR2 FQNNGV. The CDR3 totals 16 residues. After removal of 3 bases from V and 5 bases from J, the junction contained 12 bases not matched to a gene.

The chain employs TRBV12-3 or TRBV12-4 and TRBJ2-2, with TRBD1 identical over 8 bases. V was clipped by 3 bases and J by 7 bases; unmatched bases: 19. The CDR3 extends over 19 amino acids. The CDR3 DNA reads as TGTGCCAGCAGTTTTAACGGTTATAGACAGGGGTCAAACGTCGGGGAGCTGTTTTTT. Its protein is CASSFNGYRQGSNVGELFF.

The chain combines TRBV20-1 with TRBJ2-3; 7 nucleotides line up with TRBD2. The V and J ends lost 0 bases and 4 bases, in that order; junction bases with no gene match: 10. Germline CDR1 and CDR2: DFQATT and SNEGSKA (reference sequence). The CDR3 sequence is 16 residues long. The CDR3 DNA is TGCAGTGCTAGAGAGCGGCGAGGACTAGGCCCAGATACGCAGTATTTT. Translated, it gives CSARERRGLGPDTQYF.

This clonotype has a count of ten or more. The J gene is TRBJ1-1, the V gene TRBV18; the match to TRBD1 covers 8 bases. The germline CDR1 and CDR2 sequences are KGHSH and LQKENI. CDR3 size: 15 residues. V gave up 5 bases and J gave up 1 base; unmatched junction bases: 6. The CDR3 coding sequence is TGTGCCAGCTCAACCACTCAGGGGGCGAACACTGAAGCTTTCTTT. Protein sequence: CASSTTQGANTEAFF.

The genes are TRBV11-2 and TRBJ1-4; D uncertain. CDR3 length: 12 amino acids. V gave up 1 base and J gave up 8 bases, with 5 bases separating them. The germline gives CDR1 SGHAT, CDR2 FQNNGV. CDR3 nucleotide sequence: TGTGCCAGCAGCTTAGTTGAGGAAAAACTGTTTTTT. Residues: CASSLVEEKLFF. The whole variable domain, remainder taken from reference TRBV11-2 and TRBJ1-4, is EAGVAQSPRYKIIEKRQSVAFWCNPISGHATLYWYQQILGQGPKLLIQFQNNGVVDDSQLPKDRFSAERLKGVDSTLKIQPAKLEDSAVYLCASSLVEEKLFFGSGTQLSVL.

This chain connects TRBV20-1 to TRBJ2-7, with 10 positions matching TRBD1. Germline assignment: CDR1 DFQATT and CDR2 SNEGSKA (reference sequence). The CDR3 has 13 amino acids. V gave up 5 bases and J gave up 4 bases; unmatched junction bases: 5. The CDR3 sequence: CSAGTGVVYEQYF. CDR3 DNA sequence: TGCAGTGCTGGGACAGGGGTGGTTTACGAGCAGTACTTC.

There are a few counts of this clonotype. The chain is built from TRBV7-2 and TRBJ2-1, with 8 nucleotides matching TRBD2. V shed 2 bases and J 3 bases; nucleotides not matched to a gene: 3. This CDR3 has 15 residues. Germline CDR1 reads SGHTA; CDR2 reads FQGNSA. The CDR3 protein is CASSLKREIYNEQFF. The DNA of the CDR3 is TGTGCCAGCAGCTTAAAGCGGGAGATCTACAATGAGCAGTTCTTC.

Ten or more counts support this clonotype. The V call is TRBV27, the J call TRBJ2-3, with D tentatively TRBD2 (5 bases). The CDR3 runs 13 residues. Between the trimmed V and J ends, which lost 5 bases and 6 bases, there was a span of 12 bases. Looked up from germline, CDR1 is MNHEY and CDR2 is SMNVEV (reference sequence). This chain's CDR3 is CASSARGYDTQYF. The CDR3 DNA follows: TGTGCCAGCAGTGCCCGGGGATATGATACGCAGTATTTT.

The chain recombines TRBV2 with TRBJ2-7, with TRBD2 matching 12 bases. CDR1 and CDR2 (germline): SNHLY, FYNNEI. The CDR3 runs 16 residues. V dropped 8 bases and J dropped 1; count of bases not matched to a gene: 9. The chain's CDR3 is CASRRPSGRESYEQYF. Written as DNA, the CDR3 is TGTGCCAGCCGCAGGCCTAGCGGGAGGGAATCCTACGAGCAGTACTTC.

This clonotype was detected ten times or more. The V call is TRBV3-1, the J call TRBJ1-1; TRBD1 matches 8 bases. This CDR3 has 14 amino acids. CDR1 is LGHDT, CDR2 YNNKEL, per germline (reference sequence). Trimming at V came to 1 base and at J to 5 bases, leaving 3 bases not matched to a gene. In DNA, the CDR3 is TGTGCCAGCAGCCAAGGGACAGGGAGGACTGAAGCTTTCTTT. The encoded protein is CASSQGTGRTEAFF. The variable domain in full, with the rest retrieved from reference TRBV3-1 and TRBJ1-1, is DTAVSQTPKYLVTQMGNDKSIKCEQNLGHDTMYWYKQDSKKFLKIMFSYNNKELIINETVPNRFSPKSPDKAHLNLHINSLELGDSAVYFCASSQGTGRTEAFFGQGTRLTVV.

This clonotype was recorded a few times. The rearrangement uses TRBV20-1 and TRBJ2-1; the match to TRBD2 covers 8 bases. The germline CDR1 and CDR2 sequences are DFQATT and SNEGSKA (reference sequence). V was clipped by 3 bases and J by 9 bases; unmatched bases: 4. The CDR3 totals 12 residues. CDR3 coding DNA: TGCAGTGCTAGTCGGGCGGGAGGTGAGCAGTTCTTC. Protein: CSASRAGGEQFF.

A few counts support this clonotype. The chain joins TRBV5-1 to TRBJ1-5; 10 bases match TRBD1. This CDR3 is 16 amino acids long. V trimming: 5 bases; J trimming: 0 bases; junction bases outside the gene matches: 5. Per germline, CDR1 SGHRS and CDR2 YFSETQ. The CDR3: CASRDGTGDSNQPQHF. The CDR3 DNA reads TGCGCCAGCAGGGACGGGACAGGGGATAGCAATCAGCCCCAGCATTTT. The full variable domain, rest sourced from reference TRBV5-1 and TRBJ1-5, is KAGVTQTPRYLIKTRGQQVTLSCSPISGHRSVSWYQQTPGQGLQFLFEYFSETQRNKGNFPGRFSGRQFSNSRSEMNVSTLELGDSALYLCASRDGTGDSNQPQHFGDGTRLSIL.

This clonotype was observed many times. The chain recombines TRBV30 with TRBJ1-1, with 7 bases identical to TRBD1. CDR3 length: 16 amino acids. Germline trimming cut 0 bases from V and 3 bases from J; bases unmatched to any gene: 10. Germline CDR1 is GTSNPN and CDR2 is SVGIG (reference sequence). The CDR3 DNA reads as TGTGCCTGGAGTGTCAGGGGGGGTCCGAAGGACACTGAAGCTTTCTTT. Translated: CAWSVRGGPKDTEAFF.

This clonotype was counted only a few times. CDR3 sequence reads: CASYGASYPRDEQYV. Here the CDR3 DNA reads TGTGCCAGCTATGGTGCGAGTTATCCGCGGGACGAGCAGTACGTC. V is TRBV5-6 and J is TRBJ2-7; D might be TRBD2 (5 bases). Germline V CDR1 and CDR2: SGHDT, YYEEEE. The CDR3 covers 15 residues. V was clipped by 7 bases and J by 5 bases, with 22 bases between them.